This T cell receptor beta chain was identified during a study of CD8 T cells in Susac syndrome. Through negative isolation, CD4+ and CD8+ T cells were obtained, while TEMRA cells were enriched using FACS. RNA totalling about 0.45 to 1 ug underwent reverse transcription with random hexamers. TCRdb used MiXCR to reprocess the immunoSEQ multiplex PCR reads, holding one entry per CDR3 protein. Here the sample spans about 130,000 distinct CDR3 sequences, approximately 90% being singletons. V lost 4 bases and J lost 6; bases outside the gene matches: 8. Germline-derived CDR1 and CDR2 are MNHEY and SMNVEV (reference sequence). CDR3 size: 16 residues.

The gene calls are TRBV27 and TRBJ2-1; 11 bases agree with TRBD2. This sequence originates from a human donor with multiple sclerosis. Sequencing was done on a sample of CD8+ T cells from PBMCs. Written as DNA, the CDR3 is TGTGCCAGCAGTTCCCTACTAGCGGGAGACCTCAATGAGCAGTTCTTC. It translates to CASSSLLAGDLNEQFF.